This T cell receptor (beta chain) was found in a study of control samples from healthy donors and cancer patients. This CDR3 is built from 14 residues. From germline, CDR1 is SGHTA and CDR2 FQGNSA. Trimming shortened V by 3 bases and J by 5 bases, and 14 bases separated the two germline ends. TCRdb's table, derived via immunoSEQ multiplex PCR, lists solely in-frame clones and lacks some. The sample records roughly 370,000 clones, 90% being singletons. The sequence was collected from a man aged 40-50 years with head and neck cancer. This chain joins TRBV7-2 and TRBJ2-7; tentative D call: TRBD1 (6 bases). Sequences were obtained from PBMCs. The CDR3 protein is CASSLGTSLNEQYF. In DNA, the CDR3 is TGTGCCAGCAGCTTGGGGACATCCCTCAACGAGCAGTACTTC.